This TCR beta chain was sequenced during a study of blood T cell repertoires in COVID-19. Study information: Italy, Spain and the United States were the sources of the convalescent and acute COVID-19 samples. Sources were T cells, B-cell-depleted T cells, or PBMCs; the material itself was cDNA or gDNA.

Authors' processing steps: The assay estimated nucleated cells by amplifying reference gene primers. Assay used: immunoSEQ multiplex PCR; TCRdb lists only in-frame clones, some missing. V, J and clone size are those of that table, while D and trimming were read from the DNA. There are 100,000 to 150,000 clones in the sample; 90% to 95% occur only once, and about 2% lies in the top ten. Trimming cost V 5 bases and J 0 bases, with 14 bases left between them. The CDR3 contains 15 residues. Germline V gene data show CDR1 as SGHNT and CDR2 as YENEEA. Enrolment of Seattle patients took place during active infection, and they were followed longitudinally.

The V gene is TRBV11-3, the J gene TRBJ2-7; D is ambiguous. This TCR was recovered from a man aged 45-65 years with COVID-19, enrolled during active disease. The sample consisted of peripheral blood. In DNA, the CDR3 is TGTGCCAGCAGCGCTGTCTTGGAGAGCTCCTACGAGCAGTACTTC. Translating it yields CASSAVLESSYEQYF.